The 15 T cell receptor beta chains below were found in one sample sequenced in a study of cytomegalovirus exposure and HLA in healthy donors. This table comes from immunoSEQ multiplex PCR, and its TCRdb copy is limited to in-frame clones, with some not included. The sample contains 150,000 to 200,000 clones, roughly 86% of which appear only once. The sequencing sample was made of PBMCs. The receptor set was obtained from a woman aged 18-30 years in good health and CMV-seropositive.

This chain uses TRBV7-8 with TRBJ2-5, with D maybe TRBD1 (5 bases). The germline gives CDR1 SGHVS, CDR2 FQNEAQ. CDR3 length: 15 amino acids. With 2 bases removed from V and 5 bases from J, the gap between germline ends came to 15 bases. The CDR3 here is CASSLFPQGGETQYF. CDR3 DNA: TGTGCCAGCAGCTTATTTCCCCAGGGTGGGGAGACCCAGTACTTC. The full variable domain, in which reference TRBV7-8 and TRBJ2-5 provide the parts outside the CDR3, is GAGVSQSPRYKVAKRGQDVALRCDPISGHVSLFWYQQALGQGPEFLTYFQNEAQLDKSGLPSDRFFAERPEGSVSTLKIQRTQQEDSAVYLCASSLFPQGGETQYFGPGTRLLVL.

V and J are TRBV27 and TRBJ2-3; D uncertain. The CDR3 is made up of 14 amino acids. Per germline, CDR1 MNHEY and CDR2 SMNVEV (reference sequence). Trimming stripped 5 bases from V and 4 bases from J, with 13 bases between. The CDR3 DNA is TGTGCCAGCAGTCCCTATGAAAGCGCAGATACGCAGTATTTT. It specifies CASSPYESADTQYF.

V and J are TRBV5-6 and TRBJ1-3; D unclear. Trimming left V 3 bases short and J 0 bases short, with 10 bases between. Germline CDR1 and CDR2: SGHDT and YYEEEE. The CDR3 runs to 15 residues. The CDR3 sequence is CASSSQTFSGNTIYF. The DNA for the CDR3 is TGTGCCAGCAGCTCACAGACATTCTCTGGAAACACCATATATTTT.

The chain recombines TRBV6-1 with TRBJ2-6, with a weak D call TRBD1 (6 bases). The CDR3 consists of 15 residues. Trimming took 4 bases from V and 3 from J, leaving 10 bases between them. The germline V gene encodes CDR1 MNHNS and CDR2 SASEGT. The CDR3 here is CASSVTGYGANVLTF. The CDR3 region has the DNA TGTGCCAGCAGTGTTACAGGGTATGGGGCCAACGTCCTGACTTTC.

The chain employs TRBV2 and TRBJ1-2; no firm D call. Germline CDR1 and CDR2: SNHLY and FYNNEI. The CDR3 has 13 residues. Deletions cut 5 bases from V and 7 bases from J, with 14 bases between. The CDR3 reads CASSYRAFGGYTF. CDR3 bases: TGTGCCAGCAGTTACCGAGCCTTTGGTGGCTACACCTTC.

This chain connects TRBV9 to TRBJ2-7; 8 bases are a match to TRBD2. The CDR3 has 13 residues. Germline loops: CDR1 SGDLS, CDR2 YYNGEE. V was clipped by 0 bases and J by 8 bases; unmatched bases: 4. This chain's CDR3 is CASSVELAAQQYF. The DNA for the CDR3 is TGTGCCAGCAGCGTAGAACTAGCGGCCCAGCAGTACTTC.

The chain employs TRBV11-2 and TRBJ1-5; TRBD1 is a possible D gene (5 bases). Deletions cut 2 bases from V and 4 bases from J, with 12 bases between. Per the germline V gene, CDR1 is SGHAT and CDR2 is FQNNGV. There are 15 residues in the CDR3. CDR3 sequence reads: CASSLTVGENQPQHF. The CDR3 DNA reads TGTGCCAGCAGCTTAACAGTAGGGGAAAATCAGCCCCAGCATTTT.

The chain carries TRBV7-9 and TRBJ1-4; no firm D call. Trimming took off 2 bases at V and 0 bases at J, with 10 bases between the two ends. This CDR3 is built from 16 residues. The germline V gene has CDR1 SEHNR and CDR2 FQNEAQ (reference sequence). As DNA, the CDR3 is TGTGCCAGCAGCTTACGTTCGGGAGCAACTAATGAAAAACTGTTTTTT. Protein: CASSLRSGATNEKLFF.

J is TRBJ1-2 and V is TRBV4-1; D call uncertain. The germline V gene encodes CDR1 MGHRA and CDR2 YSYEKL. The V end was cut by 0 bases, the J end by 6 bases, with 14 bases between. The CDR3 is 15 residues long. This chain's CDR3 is CASSQDSVPTDGYTF. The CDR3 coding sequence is TGCGCCAGCAGCCAAGATTCCGTCCCAACGGATGGCTACACCTTC.

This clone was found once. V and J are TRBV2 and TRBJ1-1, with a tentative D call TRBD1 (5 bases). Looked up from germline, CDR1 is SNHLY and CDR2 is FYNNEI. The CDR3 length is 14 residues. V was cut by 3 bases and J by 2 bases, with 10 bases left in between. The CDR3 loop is CASSDRDSNTEAFF. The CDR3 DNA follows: TGTGCCAGCAGTGATAGAGACAGCAACACTGAAGCTTTCTTT.

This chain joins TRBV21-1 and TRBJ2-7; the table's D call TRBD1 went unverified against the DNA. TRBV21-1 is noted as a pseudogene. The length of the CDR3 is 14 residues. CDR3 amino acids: CASSKWDRGYEQYF. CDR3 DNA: TGTGCCAGCAGCAAATGGGACAGGGGATACGAGCAGTACTTC.

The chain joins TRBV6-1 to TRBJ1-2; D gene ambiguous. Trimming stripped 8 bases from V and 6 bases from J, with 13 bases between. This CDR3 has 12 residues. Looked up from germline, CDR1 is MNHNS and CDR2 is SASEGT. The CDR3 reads CASSLTQNGYTF. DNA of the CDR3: TGTGCCAGCTCCCTGACACAGAATGGCTACACCTTC.

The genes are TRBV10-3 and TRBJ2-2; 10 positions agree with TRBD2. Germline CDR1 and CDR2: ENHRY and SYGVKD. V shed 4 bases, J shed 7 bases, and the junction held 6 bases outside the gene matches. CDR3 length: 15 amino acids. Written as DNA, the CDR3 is TGTGCCATCAGTGGTTCTAGCGGGAGCGTCGGGGAGCTGTTTTTT. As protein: CAISGSSGSVGELFF.

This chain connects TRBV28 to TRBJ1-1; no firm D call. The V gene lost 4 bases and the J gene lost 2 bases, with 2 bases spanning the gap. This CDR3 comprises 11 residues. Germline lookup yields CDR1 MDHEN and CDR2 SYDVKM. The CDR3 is CASSSNTEAFF. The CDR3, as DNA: TGTGCCAGCAGTTCTAACACTGAAGCTTTCTTT.

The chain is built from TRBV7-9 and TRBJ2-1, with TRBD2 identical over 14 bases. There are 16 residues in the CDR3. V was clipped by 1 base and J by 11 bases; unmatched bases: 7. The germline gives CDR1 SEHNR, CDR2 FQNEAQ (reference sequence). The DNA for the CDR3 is TGTGCCAGCAGCTTAGGGGGGACTAGCGGGAGAGGGCAGCAGTTCTTC. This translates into CASSLGGTSGRGQQFF.